This T cell receptor (beta chain) is from a study of regulatory T cells in long-lasting Graves disease. CDR3 length: 13 amino acids. Unmatched junction bases numbered 4, after V lost 6 bases and J lost 2 bases. Germline V gene lookup returns CDR1 DFQATT and CDR2 SNEGSKA (reference sequence). The TCR beta library used iRepertoire HTBI primers with Arm-PCR amplification of CDR3. TCRdb processed the multiplex PCR reads anew with MiXCR; each CDR3 protein has one entry. The profile shows hundreds of thousands of distinct CDR3 sequences, less than 15% of them singletons. The time point denotes: newly diagnosed GD, antithyroid drugs for less than 3 months. The TCR library was prepared using RNA isolated from PBMCs. This clonotype was seen more than once but under ten times. The sample was also linked to a second study, of T cells in Graves' hyperthyroidism and ophthalmopathy.

This rearrangement joins TRBV20-1 to TRBJ2-7; 10 bases line up with TRBD2. The clonotype was recovered from a man aged 25 to 40 with Graves disease. The sample in question was peripheral blood mononuclear cells (PBMCs), obtained at new diagnosis, from a patient treated with antithyroid drugs. The CDR3 loop is CSAGSGRAYEQYF. The CDR3 DNA is TGCAGTGCGGGGAGCGGGAGGGCCTACGAGCAGTACTTC.